A selection of T cell receptor beta chains follows, all from one sample in a study of response to subunit inactivated influenza vaccine. Each CDR3 protein gets one entry after TCRdb re-called the RT-PCR reads with MiXCR. Seen here are about 520,000 distinct CDR3 sequences, around 7.9% observed once, and the top ten hold less than 15%. The sample in question was PBMCs from blood, obtained around 25 months after vaccination. All receptors derive from a man between 50 and 69 years old who received an inactivated influenza vaccine. Each CDR3 is given with its conserved first and last residue. D genes are given only for firm matches. Size values are once, few and many counts, or a class for expanded clones, and some rows have none.

D gene: TRBD1; clone size: NA; J gene: TRBJ2-1; V gene: TRBV4-1; CDR3 DNA: TGCGCCAGCAGCCCGGGACAGATCTCCTACAATGAGCAGTTCTTC; CDR3 protein: CASSPGQISYNEQFF
D gene: NA; clone size: NA; J gene: TRBJ1-5; V gene: TRBV19; CDR3 DNA: TGTGCCAGTACCTTCCAACAGGGAAATCAGCCCCAGCATTTT; CDR3 protein: CASTFQQGNQPQHF
D gene: NA; clone size: NA; J gene: TRBJ2-5; V gene: TRBV28; CDR3 DNA: TGTGCCAGCAGTGTCCAAGAGACCCAGCACTTC; CDR3 protein: CASSVQETQHF
D gene: TRBD1; clone size: many; J gene: TRBJ1-3; V gene: TRBV5-1; CDR3 DNA: TGCGCCAGCAGATTGACAGGGGGCAATTCTGGAAACACCATATATTTT; CDR3 protein: CASRLTGGNSGNTIYF
D gene: NA; clone size: many; J gene: TRBJ2-1; V gene: TRBV20-1; CDR3 DNA: TGCAGTGTGCGGGAATACCTATACAATGAGCAGTTCTTC; CDR3 protein: CSVREYLYNEQFF
D gene: NA; clone size: NA; J gene: TRBJ2-7; V gene: TRBV15; CDR3 DNA: TGTGCCACCAGCAGGGGGGCGACCTACGAGCAGTACTTC; CDR3 protein: CATSRGATYEQYF
D gene: TRBD2; clone size: many; J gene: TRBJ2-3; V gene: TRBV10-2; CDR3 DNA: TGCGCCAGCAGTCCGGGACTAGCGGGGGACACAGATACGCAGTATTTT; CDR3 protein: CASSPGLAGDTDTQYF
D gene: NA; clone size: NA; J gene: TRBJ2-2; V gene: TRBV5-1; CDR3 DNA: TGCGCCAGCAGCTCGGACGGAGTTTACACCGGGGAGCTGTTTTTT; CDR3 protein: CASSSDGVYTGELFF
D gene: NA; clone size: NA; J gene: TRBJ1-1; V gene: TRBV5-1; CDR3 DNA: TGCGCCAGCAGCGACCCCGGACTGACAAGTGAAGCTTTCTTT; CDR3 protein: CASSDPGLTSEAFF
D gene: TRBD2; clone size: NA; J gene: TRBJ2-7; V gene: TRBV7-8; CDR3 DNA: TGTGCCAGCAGCATAGGGGCTAGCGGGGGAGACGAGCAGTACTTC; CDR3 protein: CASSIGASGGDEQYF
D gene: NA; clone size: few; J gene: TRBJ2-1; V gene: TRBV15; CDR3 DNA: TGTGCCACCAGCAGAGATGGGGTTGTTAATGAGCAGTTCTTC; CDR3 protein: CATSRDGVVNEQFF
D gene: TRBD2; clone size: NA; J gene: TRBJ2-1; V gene: TRBV5-1; CDR3 DNA: TGCGCCAGCAGCTCCCCGGGGACTAGCGGGTACAATGAGCAGTTCTTC; CDR3 protein: CASSSPGTSGYNEQFF
D gene: NA; clone size: few; J gene: TRBJ1-5; V gene: TRBV20-1; CDR3 DNA: TGCAGTGCTAGAGTACCAGGGGGCAATCAGCCCCAGCATTTT; CDR3 protein: CSARVPGGNQPQHF
D gene: NA; clone size: few; J gene: TRBJ2-4; V gene: TRBV20-1; CDR3 DNA: TGCAGTGCTAGAGATGGGGCCGAAGCCAAAAACATTCAGTACTTC; CDR3 protein: CSARDGAEAKNIQYF
D gene: NA; clone size: NA; J gene: TRBJ2-7; V gene: TRBV3-1; CDR3 DNA: TGTGCCAGCAGCCGCACCAGGGACAACTACGAGCAGTACTTC; CDR3 protein: CASSRTRDNYEQYF
D gene: TRBD1; clone size: NA; J gene: TRBJ2-1; V gene: TRBV11-2; CDR3 DNA: TGTGCCAGCAGCCCCCGACAGGGAAGGAACAATGAGCAGTTCTTC; CDR3 protein: CASSPRQGRNNEQFF
D gene: NA; clone size: NA; J gene: TRBJ2-3; V gene: TRBV6-2/TRBV6-3; CDR3 DNA: TGTGCCAGCAGTTACGAAATTTGGGGAGTCGGCACAGATACGCAGTATTTT; CDR3 protein: CASSYEIWGVGTDTQYF
D gene: NA; clone size: NA; J gene: TRBJ2-1; V gene: TRBV12-3/TRBV12-4; CDR3 DNA: TGTGCCAGCAGATCATCCGGCGAACAGGAACAATATGAGCAGTTCTTC; CDR3 protein: CASRSSGEQEQYEQFF
D gene: TRBD2; clone size: many; J gene: TRBJ2-7; V gene: TRBV7-2; CDR3 DNA: TGTGCCAGCAGCCCCTCAAGCGGGAGTTACGAGCAGTACTTC; CDR3 protein: CASSPSSGSYEQYF
D gene: NA; clone size: few; J gene: TRBJ2-2; V gene: TRBV7-9; CDR3 DNA: TGTGCCAGCAGCCTTCAGGGGCTACCCGGGGAGCTGTTTTTT; CDR3 protein: CASSLQGLPGELFF
D gene: NA; clone size: NA; J gene: TRBJ2-6; V gene: TRBV7-9; CDR3 DNA: TGTGCCAGCACCCCATGGGATGGGGCCAACGTCCTGACTTTC; CDR3 protein: CASTPWDGANVLTF
D gene: NA; clone size: few; J gene: TRBJ1-1; V gene: TRBV7-8; CDR3 DNA: TGTGCCAGCAGCCTAAGGGGGGTGGACACTGAAGCTTTCTTT; CDR3 protein: CASSLRGVDTEAFF
D gene: TRBD1; clone size: NA; J gene: TRBJ1-6; V gene: TRBV30; CDR3 DNA: TGTGCCTGGAGCCAAGGACAGGGGGTTTCACCCCTCCACTTT; CDR3 protein: CAWSQGQGVSPLHF
D gene: NA; clone size: many; J gene: TRBJ1-5; V gene: TRBV10-3; CDR3 DNA: TGTGCCATCAGTGTTGGGGATAGCAATCAGCCCCAGCATTTT; CDR3 protein: CAISVGDSNQPQHF
D gene: TRBD2; clone size: NA; J gene: TRBJ2-5; V gene: TRBV29-1; CDR3 DNA: TGCAGCGTCGGAAAGCGGGGGAAAGAGACCCAGTACTTC; CDR3 protein: CSVGKRGKETQYF
D gene: TRBD2; clone size: few; J gene: TRBJ2-1; V gene: TRBV14; CDR3 DNA: TGTGCCAGCAGCCGATGGACTAGCGGGAGGTTAAGCTCCTACAATGAGCGTTTCTTC; CDR3 protein: CASSRWTSGRLSSYNERFF
D gene: NA; clone size: many; J gene: TRBJ1-1; V gene: TRBV9; CDR3 DNA: TGTGCCAGCAGCGGTGGGACTGGCGACACTGAAGCTTTCTTT; CDR3 protein: CASSGGTGDTEAFF
D gene: NA; clone size: NA; J gene: TRBJ2-7; V gene: TRBV7-9; CDR3 DNA: TGTGCCAGCAATCGGGGGACAGATTCCTACGAGCAGTACTTC; CDR3 protein: CASNRGTDSYEQYF
D gene: NA; clone size: many; J gene: TRBJ2-5; V gene: TRBV12-3/TRBV12-4; CDR3 DNA: TGTGCCTGCCAAGGGGCCGGAGAGACCCAGTACTTC; CDR3 protein: CACQGAGETQYF
D gene: NA; clone size: NA; J gene: TRBJ2-2; V gene: TRBV7-9; CDR3 DNA: TGTGCCAGCAGCTTAACCCCCGGCGCCAGCACCGGGGAGCTGTTTTTT; CDR3 protein: CASSLTPGASTGELFF
D gene: TRBD1; clone size: NA; J gene: TRBJ1-2; V gene: TRBV6-5; CDR3 DNA: TGTGCCAGCAGTTACTCGAAACTGACAGGGGATGGCTACACCTTC; CDR3 protein: CASSYSKLTGDGYTF
D gene: NA; clone size: NA; J gene: TRBJ2-7; V gene: TRBV5-4; CDR3 DNA: TGTGCCAGCAGCGTTACAGGTAGTGTCTACGAGCAGTACTTC; CDR3 protein: CASSVTGSVYEQYF
D gene: NA; clone size: few; J gene: TRBJ1-2; V gene: TRBV10-3; CDR3 DNA: TGTGCCACCTCAGGGGTTGGCTACACCTTC; CDR3 protein: CATSGVGYTF
D gene: NA; clone size: many; J gene: TRBJ1-2; V gene: TRBV14; CDR3 DNA: TGTGCCAGCAGCCAAGAACAGGGCTCGGTCAGTGGCTACACCTTC; CDR3 protein: CASSQEQGSVSGYTF
D gene: NA; clone size: NA; J gene: TRBJ2-1; V gene: TRBV12-3/TRBV12-4; CDR3 DNA: TGTGCCAGCAGTCTCGCGCAGGGGATGGTAAATGAGCAGTTCTTC; CDR3 protein: CASSLAQGMVNEQFF
D gene: NA; clone size: NA; J gene: TRBJ1-5; V gene: TRBV20-1; CDR3 DNA: TGCAGTGCTAGAGAAACAGGGTTTACTCAGCCCCAGCATTTT; CDR3 protein: CSARETGFTQPQHF
D gene: NA; clone size: few; J gene: TRBJ1-4; V gene: TRBV18; CDR3 DNA: TGTGCCAGCTCACTAGGATCTCCCGCAACTAATGAAAAACTGTTTTTT; CDR3 protein: CASSLGSPATNEKLFF
D gene: TRBD1; clone size: many; J gene: TRBJ2-7; V gene: TRBV12-3/TRBV12-4; CDR3 DNA: TGTGCCAGCAGTTTTTCAGGGGGCTCCGAGCAGTACTTC; CDR3 protein: CASSFSGGSEQYF
D gene: TRBD2; clone size: few; J gene: TRBJ2-1; V gene: TRBV10-3; CDR3 DNA: TGTGCCATCAGTACCACTAGCGTCGAGCAGTTCTTC; CDR3 protein: CAISTTSVEQFF
D gene: NA; clone size: many; J gene: TRBJ2-7; V gene: TRBV27; CDR3 DNA: TGTGCCAGCAGTTTTGGGGGTAACTCCTACGAGCAGTACTTC; CDR3 protein: CASSFGGNSYEQYF
D gene: NA; clone size: NA; J gene: TRBJ2-1; V gene: TRBV20-1; CDR3 DNA: TGCAGTGCAATTAACCGGGGGGCCCAATCCTACAATGAGCAGTTCTTC; CDR3 protein: CSAINRGAQSYNEQFF
D gene: TRBD2; clone size: NA; J gene: TRBJ2-3; V gene: TRBV5-1; CDR3 DNA: TGCGCCAGCAGCCCCGGAGGACTAGGGAGCACAGATACGCAGTATTTT; CDR3 protein: CASSPGGLGSTDTQYF
D gene: NA; clone size: few; J gene: TRBJ2-7; V gene: TRBV7-9; CDR3 DNA: TGTGCCAGCAGCTCGGGCCTGGACAGACTAACCTACGAGCAGTACTTC; CDR3 protein: CASSSGLDRLTYEQYF
D gene: NA; clone size: many; J gene: TRBJ2-2; V gene: TRBV28; CDR3 DNA: TGTGCCAGCAGTTTAGCGCCTTCGGCGAACACCGGGGAGCTGTTTTTT; CDR3 protein: CASSLAPSANTGELFF
D gene: TRBD2; clone size: few; J gene: TRBJ2-7; V gene: TRBV5-5; CDR3 DNA: TGTGCCAGCAGCTTGTATCAAGCGGGGGGCTCCTACGAGCAGTACTTC; CDR3 protein: CASSLYQAGGSYEQYF
D gene: TRBD2; clone size: NA; J gene: TRBJ2-7; V gene: TRBV24-1; CDR3 DNA: TGTGCCACCAGTGAGACGCGGGGGGAGCAGTACTTC; CDR3 protein: CATSETRGEQYF
D gene: NA; clone size: few; J gene: TRBJ2-7; V gene: TRBV21-1; CDR3 DNA: TGTGCCAGCACGCGGCGGTGTTCCTACGAGCAGTACTTC; CDR3 protein: CASTRRCSYEQYF
D gene: NA; clone size: few; J gene: TRBJ2-2; V gene: TRBV5-1; CDR3 DNA: TGCGCCAGCACCACCAGGGCCCTGAACACCGGGGAGCTGTTTTTT; CDR3 protein: CASTTRALNTGELFF
D gene: NA; clone size: NA; J gene: TRBJ2-3; V gene: TRBV20-1; CDR3 DNA: TGCAGTGCTAGAAGGCGGGGACACCCAGATACGCAGTATTTT; CDR3 protein: CSARRRGHPDTQYF
D gene: TRBD2; clone size: NA; J gene: TRBJ2-7; V gene: TRBV7-2; CDR3 DNA: TGTGCCAGCAGCCCGGTAGCGGGAGCCTTCAACGAGCAGTACTTC; CDR3 protein: CASSPVAGAFNEQYF